This TCR beta chain was found in a study of shared clonotypes between healthy human individuals. The overall study: Used for every donor were three CD4 naive, three CD4 memory, two CD8 naive and one CD8 memory plate. Findings and caveats of the study: It was observed that approximately 5% of naive CD4 clonotypes were shared across a handful of donors.

Sequenced by immunoSEQ multiplex PCR; TCRdb stores in-frame clones only, minus some. The sample holds some 2,000,000 clones, 95% seen once. About this clone itself: Its target is not known.

The CDR3 has 14 amino acids. V shed 10 bases and J 3 bases; nucleotides not matched to a gene: 8. Germline lookup yields CDR1 MNHEY and CDR2 SVGAGI. The chain employs TRBV6-5 and TRBJ1-3; TRBD1 aligns across 8 bases. The clonotype was recovered from a man aged 18 to 35 in good health. Sequencing input: naive CD4+ T cells sorted from blood. As to subset: CD45RA+ positively selected. As DNA, the CDR3 is TGTGCCACCATGGGCAGGGGGCATGGAAACACCATATATTTT. It specifies CATMGRGHGNTIYF.